This is a list of T cell receptor beta chains from one sample in a study of tumor-infiltrating lymphocytes in primary liver carcinoma. TCRdb re-analysed the multiplex PCR reads in MiXCR, keeping a single row per CDR3 protein. The profile shows 300,000 to 400,000 distinct CDR3 sequences, about two thirds of them singletons. The material sequenced was peripheral blood. The source of these receptors is a middle-aged man with primary liver carcinoma and hepatitis B virus infection. Each CDR3 is given with its conserved first and last residue. The D gene is left open where the match is weak. Some rows mark clone size as missing; the rest say once, few, many or name a class of expanded clone.

TRBD1 | TRBJ1-1 | TRBV2 | - | CASKNQQGAWNTEAFF | TGTGCCAGCAAGAACCAGCAGGGGGCATGGAACACTGAAGCTTTCTTT
TRBD1 | TRBJ2-7 | TRBV28 | - | CASSSYRGYFYEQYF | TGTGCCAGCAGTTCCTACAGGGGATACTTCTACGAGCAGTACTTC
- | TRBJ2-7 | TRBV16 | - | CASSQSGDYEQYF | TGTGCCAGCAGCCAATCTGGAGACTACGAGCAGTACTTC
- | TRBJ2-3 | TRBV10-1 | many | CASSGGSTDTQYF | TGCGCCAGCAGTGGGGGGAGCACAGATACGCAGTATTTT
- | TRBJ1-2 | TRBV10-3 | - | CVISGNGDYGYTF | TGTGTCATCAGTGGGAACGGAGACTATGGCTACACCTTC
- | TRBJ2-7 | TRBV28 | - | CATSSGPSYEQYF | TGTGCCACCAGTAGCGGTCCCTCCTACGAGCAGTACTTC
- | TRBJ2-3 | TRBV6-6 | - | CASSLIASTDTQYF | TGTGCCAGCAGTCTGATCGCTAGCACAGATACGCAGTATTTT
TRBD1 | TRBJ2-1 | TRBV11-2 | many | CASSSRGGTGAYNEQFF | TGTGCCAGCAGCTCCCGTGGGGGGACAGGGGCCTACAATGAGCAGTTCTTC
TRBD2 | TRBJ2-7 | TRBV12-3/TRBV12-4 | once | CASSLCRTSGRVYEQYF | TGTGCCAGCAGTTTATGCCGTACTAGCGGGAGGGTCTACGAGCAGTACTTC
- | TRBJ2-7 | TRBV6-1 | many | CASSANKANEQYF | TGTGCCAGCAGTGCCAATAAGGCCAACGAGCAGTACTTC
TRBD1 | TRBJ2-5 | TRBV30 | - | CAWSRQGMETQYF | TGTGCCTGGAGTCGACAGGGCATGGAGACCCAGTACTTC
- | TRBJ2-3 | TRBV29-1 | many | CSVESVADTQYF | TGCAGCGTTGAGAGTGTCGCAGATACGCAGTATTTT
- | TRBJ1-2 | TRBV11-1 | - | CASNLETDSANYGYTF | TGTGCCAGCAACTTAGAAACCGACAGCGCTAACTATGGCTACACCTTC
- | TRBJ1-2 | TRBV11-2 | - | CASSLGNAGNVYAF | TGTGCCAGCAGCTTAGGAAATGCAGGGAATGTCTACGCCTTC